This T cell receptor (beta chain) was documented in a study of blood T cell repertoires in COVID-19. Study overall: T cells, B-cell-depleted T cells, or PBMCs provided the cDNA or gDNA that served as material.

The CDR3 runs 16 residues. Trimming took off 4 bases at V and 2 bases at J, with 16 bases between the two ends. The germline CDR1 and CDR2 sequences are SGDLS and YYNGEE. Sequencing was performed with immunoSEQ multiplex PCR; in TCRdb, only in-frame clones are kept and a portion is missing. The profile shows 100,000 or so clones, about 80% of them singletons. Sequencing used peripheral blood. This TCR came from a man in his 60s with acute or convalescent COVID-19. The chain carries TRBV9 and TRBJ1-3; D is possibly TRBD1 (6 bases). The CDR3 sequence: CASSLYLTGPGNTIYF. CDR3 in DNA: TGTGCCAGCAGCCTTTACCTGACAGGTCCTGGAAACACCATATATTTT.